This TCR beta chain originates from a study of blood T cells in healthy people across ages (dated by TCRdb to 2014 to 2015). At the level of the whole study: In model experiments, roughly one uniquely barcoded TCR beta cDNA molecule per two T cells was captured by template switching. To track age-related changes in TCR beta repertoire diversity, the study relied on deep sequencing normalized with unique cDNA molecular identifiers. The donors were divided into four age groups: young (average around 15 years), middle-aged (under 40), aged (approximately 62) and long-lived (82). Donors of different ages were randomly distributed across sequencing lanes to avoid experimental bias. The study analyzed two additional independent replicas of 1 million unique cDNA reads from the same blood draw for two donors, one aged 18 to 30 and one aged 80 or older. The paper as a whole reports these results and caveats: There was a strong correlation between observed TCR beta diversity and the percentage of naive T cells measured by flow cytometry. Because profiling used bulk unsorted PBMCs, naive and antigen-experienced compartments could not be compared conclusively. Compared with the aged group, the long-lived group had more naive CD4+ T cells, fewer expanded clones and increased TCR diversity, suggesting age selection. Because the CMV infection status of the donors was unknown, age-related changes in expanded clonotypes may potentially have been confounded. Observed TCR beta diversity per million T cells fell roughly linearly with age, and a significant reduction was already apparent by age roughly 40. Estimates of total diversity based on one million sequenced T cells were regarded as lower bounds and as underestimates.

The germline V gene encodes CDR1 LGHDT and CDR2 YNNKEL (reference sequence). The CDR3 measures 13 amino acids from cysteine to phenylalanine. Left in the record is the CDR3 DNA by itself, 39 bases read in frame from the first base. Trimming takes 0 bases from V and 12 bases from J, and the germline ends sit 12 bases apart. Of note for this clonotype: Its recognized antigen is unknown. Base qualities were left out, and no much larger clone turns up one base away.

The donors were roughly 40 Caucasian individuals from Russia, aged 6 to 90 years, who were systemically healthy. Each donor gave approximately 9.3 milliliters of peripheral blood, collected into EDTA-treated Vacutainer tubes. Ficoll-Paque density-gradient centrifugation was used to isolate PBMCs, with at least 7 million per sample. Trizol reagent was used to extract total RNA from PBMCs, with at least 5 micrograms per sample. The percentages of naive CD45RAhigh/CD27high T cells were determined by flow cytometry on a PBMC aliquot from every donor. Receptors were amplified or captured by 5' RACE. Data came from an Illumina HiSeq 2500. The second PCR ran for about 6 to 11 cycles and used a J-beta primer mix along with a sample-barcoded 5' primer. A template-switch 5' adaptor carrying 12 random nucleotides introduced a unique molecular identifier onto each TCR beta cDNA molecule. Each sample yielded at least 3 million CDR3-containing paired-end reads. The Mint cDNA synthesis kit, primed by a TRBC-specific oligonucleotide, was used to synthesize first-strand cDNA from all RNA. After uracil-DNA glycosylase treatment, a first 18-cycle PCR used universal primers M1SS and BC2_uni_R on all cDNA. The paper's data handling went like this. Normalization of each sample was performed by random selection of 1 million high-quality reads, each carrying a distinct molecular identifier. Instead of being binned into consensus sequences, reads with shared molecular identifiers were discarded. MiTCR, set to a Q25 quality threshold and the strictest error-elimination algorithm, was used for CDR3 identification, clonotype clustering and error correction. A nonparametric unseen species model using Euler transformation provided a lower-bound estimate of total TCR beta diversity. In TCRdb, the public reads were trimmed at Q25 with fastp and aligned with MiXCR, with productive beta chains retained. Entries that share a CDR3 protein sequence are merged under the most common genes and DNA. TCRdb's processing, not the study's, gives the V and J calls here. The sample profile shows 600,000 or so distinct CDR3 sequences; around 48% of them were found once. The ten largest clonotypes hold about 26% of the sample.

This chain is built from TRBV3-1 and TRBJ2-1; no D gene is confidently identified. Specimen: blood. This sequence originates from an elderly man in good health. The bases read TGTGCCAGCAGCCAAGAAGGTGTTAGAGGGCAGTTCTTC. The translation is CASSQEGVRGQFF.